This T cell receptor beta chain was recovered during a study of blood T cell repertoires in COVID-19. Study details: The cDNA or gDNA used as material had been derived from T cells, B-cell-depleted T cells, or PBMCs.

The data were produced by immunoSEQ multiplex PCR, yet TCRdb's version contains in-frame clones alone and is incomplete. The table lists about 200,000 clones, roughly 80% of them singletons. Germline trimming cut 5 bases from V and 1 base from J; bases unmatched to any gene: 4. The CDR3 loop spans 16 amino acids. Per germline, CDR1 SEHNR and CDR2 FQNEAQ (reference sequence). The sequenced sample was peripheral blood. This clonotype originated in a woman in her forties with active or convalescent COVID-19. The chain joins TRBV7-9 to TRBJ2-3; 12 positions agree with TRBD1. CDR3 nucleotides: TGTGCCAGCAGCGTCGGGGACAGGGGGCGCACAGATACGCAGTATTTT. Translation: CASSVGDRGRTDTQYF.